This T cell receptor beta chain was documented in a study of blood T cell repertoires in COVID-19. Looking at the study overall: COVID-19 samples collected from the United States, Italy and Spain covered acute and convalescent phases. Nucleic acid was either cDNA or gDNA, and it came from T cells, B-cell-depleted T cells, or PBMCs.

V lost 6 bases to trimming and J lost 2 bases; unmatched junction nucleotides: 4. CDR3 length: 12 residues. Germline V gene lookup returns CDR1 SQVTM and CDR2 ANQGSEA. Original processing methods: Quantification of nucleated cells was approximated via reference gene primer amplification. Clones were read by immunoSEQ multiplex PCR, and TCRdb kept only the in-frame ones, dropping some. V and J calls and clone size are copied from that table; D and trimming were computed from the DNA. The table shows around 72,000 clones, with 70% to 90% occurring only once. The clonotype comes from a man between 50 and 59 years old with acute or convalescent COVID-19. What was sequenced was peripheral blood. V is TRBV29-1 and J is TRBJ2-7; 7 bases align to TRBD1. This CDR3 is CSVSGTAYEQYF. The CDR3 DNA sequence: TGCAGCGTCTCTGGGACAGCCTACGAGCAGTACTTC.